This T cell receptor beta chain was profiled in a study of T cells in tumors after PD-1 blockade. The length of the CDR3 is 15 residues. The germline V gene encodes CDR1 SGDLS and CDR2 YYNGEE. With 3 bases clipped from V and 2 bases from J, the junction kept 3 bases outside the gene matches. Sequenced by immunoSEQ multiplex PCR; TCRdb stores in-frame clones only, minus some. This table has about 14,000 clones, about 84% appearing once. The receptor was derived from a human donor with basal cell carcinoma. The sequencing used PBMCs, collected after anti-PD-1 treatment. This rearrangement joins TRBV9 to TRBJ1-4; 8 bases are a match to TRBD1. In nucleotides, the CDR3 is TGTGCCAGCAGCGCCAGGGGGCTGACTAATGAAAAACTGTTTTTT. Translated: CASSARGLTNEKLFF.